What follows are 8 T cell receptor beta chains derived from one specimen sequenced in a study of T-cell memory formation after mild COVID-19. From the 5' RACE reads, TCRdb called clonotypes with MiXCR, one entry per CDR3 protein. This table holds some 130,000 distinct CDR3 sequences, approximately 16% found once. The specimen sequenced was PBMCs or a T cell subset sorted from them (not recorded which). The receptors here all came from an adult woman who had mild COVID-19 (a few samples of this study predate the infection). Cell type and time point are not known.

This clonotype was found a few times. The chain employs TRBV6-6 and TRBJ2-3; 10 bases match TRBD2. The germline V gene encodes CDR1 MNHNY and CDR2 SVGAGI (reference sequence). The trim removed 6 bases at V and 2 bases at J, leaving 2 bases unmatched. The CDR3 is 14 amino acids. The CDR3 DNA reads as TGTGCCAGCAGGACTAGCGGGTTCACAGATACGCAGTATTTT. This translates into CASRTSGFTDTQYF.

The chain employs TRBV11-2 and TRBJ2-2; D is undetermined. Germline-derived CDR1 and CDR2 are SGHAT and FQNNGV. This CDR3 is built from 13 residues. Trimming left V 3 bases short and J 4 bases short, with 6 bases between. The DNA of the CDR3 is TGTGCCAGCAGCTTGGAATTCACCGGGGAGCTGTTTTTT. It encodes CASSLEFTGELFF.

In this sample, this clonotype turned up many times. CDR3 residues: CASSTGSSGVREQFF. CDR3 nucleotide sequence: TGTGCCAGCAGTACAGGGTCTAGCGGGGTTCGAGAGCAGTTCTTC. The chain carries TRBV4-2 and TRBJ2-1; 9 bases are a match to TRBD2. CDR1 is LGHNA, CDR2 YNFKEQ, per germline. The CDR3 contains 15 residues. Trimming cost V 6 bases and J 10 bases; bases outside gene matches: 13.

This CDR3 is CASSLVGVYNSPLHF. In DNA form, the CDR3 reads TGCGCCAGCAGTTTAGTGGGGGTCTACAATTCACCCCTCCACTTT. The chain couples TRBV5-1 to TRBJ1-6; the D gene is possibly TRBD1 (5 bases). Germline-derived CDR1 and CDR2 are SGHRS and YFSETQ. The CDR3 sequence is 15 residues long. Trimming removed 5 bases from V and 7 bases from J, with 16 bases in between.

This clonotype was recorded a few times. V and J are TRBV15 and TRBJ2-1, with unresolved D. V was cut by 1 base and J by 7 bases, with 8 bases left in between. The V gene's germline CDR1 is LNHNV and CDR2 YYDKDF (reference sequence). This CDR3 has 13 amino acids. This CDR3 is CATSRAGPNEQFF. DNA for the CDR3: TGTGCCACCAGCAGAGCCGGGCCGAATGAGCAGTTCTTC.

Only a few counts were recorded for this clonotype. V and J are TRBV5-1 and TRBJ1-1; 9 nucleotides agree with TRBD1. CDR1 SGHRS and CDR2 YFSETQ come from the germline V gene. The length of the CDR3 is 16 residues. V was clipped by 4 bases and J by 4 bases; unmatched bases: 11. The CDR3 DNA follows: TGCGCCAGCAGCCAGTCGGCCGGGACAGGGACCACTGAAGCTTTCTTT. Protein sequence: CASSQSAGTGTTEAFF.

This clonotype was seen a few times. The chain employs TRBV4-1 and TRBJ2-7; D unclear. CDR3 length: 14 amino acids. The V gene's germline CDR1 is MGHRA and CDR2 YSYEKL. Trimming stripped 5 bases from V and 5 bases from J, with 16 bases between. CDR3 nucleotides: TGCGCCAGCAGCAATCGTAAGGGATCCGACGAGCAGTACTTC. Protein: CASSNRKGSDEQYF.

This clonotype was recorded many times. The chain employs TRBV5-1 and TRBJ2-3; 13 nucleotides agree with TRBD2. The CDR3 is 17 amino acids. Per the germline V gene, CDR1 is SGHRS and CDR2 is YFSETQ. For the CDR3, the DNA is TGCGCAACCAGGGCCCTTACCCGACTAGCGGGAGGAGATACGCAGTATTTT. Translation: CATRALTRLAGGDTQYF.